The 12 T cell receptor beta chains given below trace back to one sample, sequenced in a study of cytomegalovirus exposure and HLA in healthy donors. The PCR employed 60 Vbeta primers together with 13 Jbeta primers. Using immunoSEQ multiplex PCR, the repertoire was profiled, and TCRdb retains in-frame clones only, with some absent. Of around 130,000 clones in the sample, 65% to 75% are singletons; the top ten hold 6.5% to 8%. Sequencing input: PBMCs. These receptors originate from a man aged 35-49 years in good health and CMV-seropositive.

CDR3: CASSPGLAGVSSYEQYF. The CDR3 DNA is TGTGCCAGCTCACCCGGACTAGCGGGAGTGAGCTCCTACGAGCAGTACTTC. V is TRBV18 and J is TRBJ2-7, with TRBD2 identical over 13 bases. The V gene's germline CDR1 is KGHSH and CDR2 LQKENI. The length of the CDR3 is 17 residues. The trim removed 3 bases at V and 0 bases at J, leaving 5 bases unmatched.

The chain employs TRBV7-8 and TRBJ2-2; D perhaps matches TRBD2 (5 bases). The germline gives CDR1 SGHVS, CDR2 FQNEAQ. This CDR3 has 16 amino acids. Trimming took 5 bases from V and 0 from J, leaving 13 bases between them. DNA of the CDR3: TGTGCCAGCAGCCCCCGGCCACTAGCGAACACCGGGGAGCTGTTTTTT. This encodes CASSPRPLANTGELFF. Supplemented by reference TRBV7-8 and TRBJ2-2, the full variable domain reads GAGVSQSPRYKVAKRGQDVALRCDPISGHVSLFWYQQALGQGPEFLTYFQNEAQLDKSGLPSDRFFAERPEGSVSTLKIQRTQQEDSAVYLCASSPRPLANTGELFFGEGSRLTVL.

This sequence joins TRBV5-1 and TRBJ1-2; 7 bases are a match to TRBD1. The germline CDR1 and CDR2 sequences are SGHRS and YFSETQ. This CDR3 is built from 18 residues. V was clipped by 0 bases and J by 5 bases; unmatched bases: 16. This chain's CDR3 is CASSLDGWRTGTAYGYTF. The CDR3 bases are TGCGCCAGCAGCTTGGATGGTTGGAGGACCGGGACAGCTTATGGCTACACCTTC.

This clone was detected a few times. The chain employs TRBV5-6 and TRBJ1-4; TRBD1 is a possible D gene (5 bases). The CDR3 contains 15 residues. Trimming shortened V by 3 bases and J by 4 bases, and 13 bases separated the two germline ends. The V gene's germline CDR1 is SGHDT and CDR2 YYEEEE. The CDR3 sequence: CASSSLQEFNEKLFF. The CDR3 coding sequence is TGTGCCAGCAGCTCATTACAGGAATTTAATGAAAAACTGTTTTTT.

This clone occurred once. This sequence joins TRBV27 and TRBJ2-7; 12 positions match TRBD2. The germline V gene encodes CDR1 MNHEY and CDR2 SMNVEV (reference sequence). V shed 9 bases and J 2 bases; nucleotides not matched to a gene: 8. The CDR3 runs to 15 residues. CDR3 loop: CASRLLAGGPYEQYF. The CDR3 nucleotides are TGTGCCAGTAGACTTCTAGCGGGAGGGCCCTACGAGCAGTACTTC.

This clone was seen once. The chain combines TRBV4-1 with TRBJ2-7; TRBD1 might be the D (6 bases). Germline V CDR1 and CDR2: MGHRA, YSYEKL. The CDR3 totals 14 residues. Between the trimmed V and J ends, which lost 3 bases and 5 bases, there was a span of 14 bases. The CDR3 DNA reads TGCGCCAGCAGCCATGGAAGGGCAGGGGACGAGCAGTACTTC. Translated, it gives CASSHGRAGDEQYF.

Only one count was recorded for this clone. The chain carries TRBV6-1 and TRBJ1-5; 8 bases are shared with TRBD1. Germline-derived CDR1 and CDR2 are MNHNS and SASEGT. This CDR3 comprises 15 residues. V lost 6 bases and J lost 5; bases outside the gene matches: 9. The CDR3 reads CASSPQGARDQPQHF. The CDR3 DNA reads as TGTGCCAGCAGCCCGCAGGGGGCGCGTGATCAGCCCCAGCATTTT.

The V call is TRBV15, the J call TRBJ1-3; the match to TRBD1 covers 8 bases. J gave up 4 bases and V 6 bases, and 5 bases lay outside the gene matches. Germline assignment: CDR1 LNHNV and CDR2 YYDKDF (reference sequence). The CDR3 is made up of 14 amino acids. The CDR3 bases are TGTGCCACCAGTTTCAGGGGGCAAGGAAACACCATATATTTT. Protein product: CATSFRGQGNTIYF.

The genes are TRBV15 and TRBJ1-5; D is uncertain. CDR3 size: 13 residues. Germline V lookup: CDR1 LNHNV, CDR2 YYDKDF (reference sequence). Trimming left V 5 bases short and J 0 bases short, with 5 bases between. This CDR3 reads CATSPVSNQPQHF. For the CDR3, the DNA is TGTGCCACCAGCCCCGTTAGCAATCAGCCCCAGCATTTT.

This clone was seen only a few times. CDR3 nucleotides: TGCAGCGTTGCCAGGGGGATTTTTTACGAGCAGTACTTC. It yields the protein CSVARGIFYEQYF. V usage is TRBV29-1 and J usage is TRBJ2-7; 7 positions agree with TRBD1. Germline V gene sequence: CDR1 SQVTM, CDR2 ANQGSEA. V shed 4 bases and J 4 bases; nucleotides not matched to a gene: 7. The CDR3 is 13 residues long.

The CDR3 reads CASSLASQGAMAGELFF. The CDR3 DNA follows: TGCGCCAGCAGCTTGGCCAGCCAGGGGGCGATGGCCGGGGAGCTGTTTTTT. The chain employs TRBV5-1 and TRBJ2-2, with 8 positions matching TRBD1. Germline V gene sequence: CDR1 SGHRS, CDR2 YFSETQ. The CDR3 runs to 17 residues. V lost 0 bases, J lost 6 bases, and 10 bases stayed unmatched.

The chain employs TRBV28 and TRBJ1-4, with 8 bases lining up with TRBD1. Unmatched junction bases numbered 6, after V lost 6 bases and J lost 0 bases. The CDR3 totals 16 residues. Per the germline V gene, CDR1 is MDHEN and CDR2 is SYDVKM. The DNA for the CDR3 is TGTGCCAGCAGCCTCGGACAGGGCGCAACTAATGAAAAACTGTTTTTT. Amino acid sequence: CASSLGQGATNEKLFF.